Each of the 24 T cell receptor beta chains below was sequenced from the same sample in a study of CD8 T cells in ankylosing spondylitis. Using its own MiXCR run on the 5' RACE reads, TCRdb lists one record per CDR3 protein. The sample holds 200,000 to 250,000 distinct CDR3 sequences, about 10% seen once. The sample consisted of blood, either unsorted or a sorted T cell fraction (not recorded which). The receptors here all came from a male donor with ankylosing spondylitis or in good health (not recorded which).

This clonotype has only a few counts. V and J are TRBV11-2 and TRBJ2-3; D not certain. V shed 2 bases and J shed 2 bases, with 8 bases lying between them. The CDR3 runs to 14 residues. Germline CDR1 SGHAT, CDR2 FQNNGV. CDR3 in DNA: TGTGCCAGCAGCTTATTGGGGAACACAGATACGCAGTATTTT. It translates to CASSLLGNTDTQYF.

The V gene is TRBV24-1, the J gene TRBJ1-3, with a tentative D call TRBD1 (5 bases). In germline, CDR1 is KGHDR, CDR2 SFDVKD. This CDR3 region has 12 residues. Trimming removed 10 bases at V and 5 bases at J, with 11 bases between. The CDR3 is CATRGGRNTIYF. CDR3 DNA sequence: TGTGCCACGAGGGGCGGTCGAAACACCATATATTTT.

With regard to this clonotype: A junction boundary mismatches the germline segment, possibly from a read error. V is TRBV3-1 and J is TRBJ2-1; D is possibly TRBD2 (6 bases). Germline CDR1 LGHDT, CDR2 YNNKEL (reference sequence). The CDR3 loop spans 16 amino acids. CDR3 in amino acids: CASSKDVGLATREQFF. In DNA form, the CDR3 reads TGTGCCAGCAGCAAAGACGTTGGGCTAGCGACCAGGGAGCAGTTCTTC.

This clonotype was seen ten or more times. The V call is TRBV5-1, the J call TRBJ1-2; TRBD1 matches 9 bases. The CDR3 runs to 15 residues. Looked up from germline, CDR1 is SGHRS and CDR2 is YFSETQ. Trimming took 0 bases from V and 2 from J; bases not matched to a gene: 2. The CDR3 region has the DNA TGCGCCAGCAGCTTGGGGACAGGGGAGAACTATGGCTACACCTTC. As protein: CASSLGTGENYGYTF.

V is TRBV3-1 and J is TRBJ2-7; 8 nucleotides match TRBD1. From germline, CDR1 is LGHDT and CDR2 YNNKEL (reference sequence). The CDR3 covers 13 residues. The ends lost 4 bases at V and 5 bases at J; junction bases unmatched: 4. CDR3 amino acids: CASSPDRVDEQYF. CDR3 in DNA: TGTGCCAGCAGCCCGGACAGGGTGGACGAGCAGTACTTC.

The CDR3 is CASSSASTDTQYF. The CDR3, as DNA: TGTGCCAGCAGTTCCGCAAGCACAGATACGCAGTATTTT. This chain connects TRBV27 to TRBJ2-3; D is ambiguous. CDR3 length equals 13 residues. V was trimmed by 4 bases and J by 0 bases, leaving 5 bases between them. Germline lookup yields CDR1 MNHEY and CDR2 SMNVEV (reference sequence).

This clonotype occurred a few times. This rearrangement joins TRBV12-3 or TRBV12-4 to TRBJ2-7; no firm D call. V was shortened by 3 bases and J by 3 bases, with 12 bases between the two germline ends. This CDR3 has 14 residues. CDR3 sequence reads: CASSLGYPDYEQYF. The DNA for the CDR3 is TGTGCCAGCAGTTTGGGATATCCGGACTACGAGCAGTACTTC.

This clonotype was picked up a small number of times. This chain joins TRBV5-1 and TRBJ2-5; 7 bases align to TRBD1. The V gene's germline CDR1 is SGHRS and CDR2 YFSETQ. CDR3 size: 15 residues. Germline trimming cut 2 bases from V and 4 bases from J; bases unmatched to any gene: 8. The CDR3 protein is CASSFSGTEGETQYF. The CDR3 DNA is TGCGCCAGCAGCTTTTCCGGGACAGAGGGAGAGACCCAGTACTTC.

Worth noting for this clonotype: A much larger clone is a single base away; this may be a read error. The rearrangement uses TRBV5-1 and TRBJ1-1, with a possible D match to TRBD1 (6 bases). The CDR3 is 15 residues long. CDR1 is SGHRS and CDR2 is YFSETQ in the germline V gene. Here the CDR3 DNA reads TGCGCCAGCAGCGCAGTAGAGGTCGGGGACACTGGAGCTTTCTTT. Its translation: CASSAVEVGDTGAFF.

This clonotype was detected a few times. The chain couples TRBV12-3 or TRBV12-4 to TRBJ2-7; no definite D call. The V gene lost 2 bases and the J gene lost 3 bases, with 2 bases spanning the gap. The CDR3 consists of 11 residues. CDR3 sequence reads: CASSLIYEQYF. CDR3 coding DNA: TGTGCCAGCAGTTTAATCTACGAGCAGTACTTC.

This clonotype was recorded many times. This chain connects TRBV12-3 or TRBV12-4 to TRBJ2-1, with D possibly matching TRBD2 (6 bases). V lost 6 bases and J 5 bases, leaving 20 bases between the germline ends. This CDR3 is 16 amino acids long. The CDR3 DNA is TGTGCCAGCAGCCCCGTAAACGTGGACTACAACAATGAGCAGTTCTTC. Amino acids: CASSPVNVDYNNEQFF.

This clonotype was picked up many times. The chain couples TRBV12-3 or TRBV12-4 to TRBJ2-7; 7 nucleotides line up with TRBD1. The CDR3 sequence is 13 residues long. V dropped 8 bases and J dropped 1; count of bases not matched to a gene: 5. This CDR3 reads CASQGQNSYEQYF. As DNA, the CDR3 is TGTGCCAGCCAGGGACAGAATTCCTACGAGCAGTACTTC.

This clonotype showed up just a few times. V gene TRBV24-1 combines with J gene TRBJ2-3, with 9 bases fitting TRBD2. This CDR3 region has 15 residues. Germline V CDR1 and CDR2: KGHDR, SFDVKD. J was trimmed by 1 base and V by 5 bases; bases with no gene match: 3. The CDR3 DNA is TGTGCCACCAGTGGTTTAGCGGGAGGCACAGATACGCAGTATTTT. It specifies CATSGLAGGTDTQYF.

This clonotype showed up many times. The genes are TRBV20-1 and TRBJ2-7; 7 bases fit TRBD1. Germline V CDR1 and CDR2: DFQATT, SNEGSKA (reference sequence). Trimming took 2 bases from V and 5 from J; bases not matched to a gene: 6. The CDR3 has 13 amino acids. In nucleotides, the CDR3 is TGCAGTGCTAGATGGGGGCAGGGGGACGAGCAGTACTTC. Translated: CSARWGQGDEQYF.

This clonotype was observed a handful of times. The CDR3 reads CASSPNSRGDTQYF. CDR3 DNA sequence: TGCGCCAGCAGCCCCAACTCAAGGGGAGATACGCAGTATTTT. This rearrangement joins TRBV5-1 to TRBJ2-3; D perhaps matches TRBD1 (5 bases). Trimming took 4 bases from V and 5 from J, leaving 14 bases between them. From germline, CDR1 is SGHRS and CDR2 YFSETQ. CDR3 length: 14 amino acids.

This rearrangement joins TRBV27 to TRBJ1-6; unclear D gene. V lost 4 bases to trimming and J lost 0 bases, with 10 bases between them. Germline V gene lookup returns CDR1 MNHEY and CDR2 SMNVEV (reference sequence). The CDR3 runs 16 residues. The CDR3 DNA follows: TGTGCCAGCAGTTCAGACCGGCCCTCCTATAATTCACCCCTCCACTTT. Its protein is CASSSDRPSYNSPLHF.

This clonotype was seen at least ten times. This chain uses TRBV4-1 with TRBJ2-7; 8 bases fit TRBD1. The V gene end was trimmed by 6 bases and the J gene end by 6 bases; junction bases not matched to a gene: 22. The CDR3 has 18 amino acids. Germline V gene sequence: CDR1 MGHRA, CDR2 YSYEKL. The CDR3 bases are TGCGCCAGCAGGACCACAGGGGGAACTGACTACTACTACTCCGAGCAGTACTTC. This sequence encodes CASRTTGGTDYYYSEQYF.

This clonotype was counted a few times. The V gene is TRBV5-1, the J gene TRBJ2-5; 7 bases are a match to TRBD2. There are 15 residues in the CDR3. The germline CDR1 and CDR2 sequences are SGHRS and YFSETQ. The V gene end was trimmed by 0 bases and the J gene end by 5 bases; junction bases not matched to a gene: 7. The DNA for the CDR3 is TGCGCCAGCAGCTTGGCGGGGAGGGAATCCGAGACCCAGTACTTC. This encodes CASSLAGRESETQYF.

This clonotype was seen a handful of times. One junction end does not reproduce the germline sequence, and a read error may be involved. This chain joins TRBV20-1 and TRBJ2-3, with 7 bases aligning to TRBD2. This CDR3 is built from 16 residues. The germline gives CDR1 DFQATT, CDR2 SNEGSKA (reference sequence). CDR3 loop: CCARGLTSLGPDTQYF. In nucleotides, the CDR3 is TGCTGTGCTAGAGGCCTGACTAGCTTAGGCCCAGATACGCAGTATTTT.

This clonotype was counted only a few times. The rearrangement uses TRBV15 and TRBJ2-2; 8 positions match TRBD2. Germline CDR1 LNHNV, CDR2 YYDKDF (reference sequence). The V gene end was trimmed by 0 bases and the J gene end by 7 bases; junction bases not matched to a gene: 10. CDR3 length equals 17 residues. The CDR3 protein is CATSREGLQRGFGELFF. Here the CDR3 DNA reads TGTGCCACCAGCAGAGAGGGGCTCCAGCGGGGGTTCGGGGAGCTGTTTTTT. The full variable domain, in which reference TRBV15 and TRBJ2-2 provide the parts outside the CDR3, is DAMVIQNPRYQVTQFGKPVTLSCSQTLNHNVMYWYQQKSSQAPKLLFHYYDKDFNNEADTPDNFQSRRPNTSFCFLDIRSPGLGDTAMYLCATSREGLQRGFGELFFGEGSRLTVL.

This clonotype was found many times. The V gene is TRBV6-1, the J gene TRBJ2-5, with no clear D. Trimming left V 4 bases short and J 5 bases short, with 14 bases between. Germline-derived CDR1 and CDR2 are MNHNS and SASEGT. This CDR3 has 14 amino acids. CDR3 amino acids: CASSALTEEETQYF. The CDR3, as DNA: TGTGCCAGCAGTGCTCTGACTGAGGAGGAGACCCAGTACTTC.

This clonotype has ten or more counts. The J gene is TRBJ2-7, the V gene TRBV29-1; D tentatively fits TRBD1 or TRBD2 (5 bases each). The CDR3 extends over 15 amino acids. Trimming took off 3 bases at V and 2 bases at J, with 17 bases between the two ends. CDR1 is SQVTM and CDR2 is ANQGSEA in the germline V gene. The CDR3 DNA is TGCAGCGTTGAGTTCCCCGGGACGTATCCCTACGAGCAGTACTTC. It translates to CSVEFPGTYPYEQYF.

This rearrangement joins TRBV12-3 or TRBV12-4 to TRBJ2-5; either TRBD1 or TRBD2 may supply D (5 bases each). This CDR3 spans 14 amino acids. Trimming left V 6 bases short and J 5 bases short, with 16 bases between. In DNA, the CDR3 is TGTGCCAGCAGCCGGGGCTCGATCCGGGAGACCCAGTACTTC. As protein: CASSRGSIRETQYF.

The sample holds many counts of this clonotype. J is TRBJ2-2 and V is TRBV15; D unclear. Germline-derived CDR1 and CDR2 are LNHNV and YYDKDF (reference sequence). This CDR3 region has 13 residues. V shed 5 bases and J shed 5 bases, with 9 bases lying between them. CDR3 in amino acids: CATSGSGTGELFF. CDR3 nucleotide sequence: TGTGCCACCAGCGGATCTGGGACCGGGGAGCTGTTTTTT.